This T cell receptor (beta chain) was identified in a study of blood T cell repertoires in COVID-19. Sequenced by immunoSEQ multiplex PCR; TCRdb stores in-frame clones only, minus some. The repertoire holds about 51,000 clones, with around 90% as singletons. Germline V gene sequence: CDR1 SNHLY, CDR2 FYNNEI. This CDR3 has 11 amino acids. Between the trimmed V and J ends, which lost 5 bases and 6 bases, there was a span of 7 bases. Material for sequencing was peripheral blood. The TCR comes from a man in his fifties or sixties with acute or convalescent COVID-19. The chain employs TRBV2 and TRBJ1-1; D is perhaps TRBD1 (5 bases). CDR3 region: CASSRGSEAFF. The CDR3 DNA is TGTGCCAGCAGTCGGGGGTCTGAAGCTTTCTTT.